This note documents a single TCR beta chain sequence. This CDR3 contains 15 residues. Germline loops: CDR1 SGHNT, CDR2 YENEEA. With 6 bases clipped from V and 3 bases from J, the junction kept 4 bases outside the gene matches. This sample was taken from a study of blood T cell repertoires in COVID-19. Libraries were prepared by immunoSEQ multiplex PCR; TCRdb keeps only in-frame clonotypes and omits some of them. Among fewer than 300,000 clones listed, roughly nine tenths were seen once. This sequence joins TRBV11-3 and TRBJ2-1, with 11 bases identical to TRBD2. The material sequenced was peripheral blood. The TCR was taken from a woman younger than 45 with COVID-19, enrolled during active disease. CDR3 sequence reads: CASSSTSGSYNEQFF. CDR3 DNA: TGTGCCAGCAGTAGTACTAGCGGGAGCTACAATGAGCAGTTCTTC.